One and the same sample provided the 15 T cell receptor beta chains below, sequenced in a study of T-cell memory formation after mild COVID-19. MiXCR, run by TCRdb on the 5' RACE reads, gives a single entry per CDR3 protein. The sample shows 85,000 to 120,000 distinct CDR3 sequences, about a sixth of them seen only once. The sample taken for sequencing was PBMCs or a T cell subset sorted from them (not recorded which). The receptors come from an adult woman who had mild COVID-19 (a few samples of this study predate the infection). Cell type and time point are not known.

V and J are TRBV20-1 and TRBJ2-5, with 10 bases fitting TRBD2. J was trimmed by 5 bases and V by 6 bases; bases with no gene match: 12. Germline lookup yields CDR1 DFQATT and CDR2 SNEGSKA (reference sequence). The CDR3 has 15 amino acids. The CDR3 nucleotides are TGCAGTGCCTCGGTTAGCGGGGGGCCGGTGGAGACCCAGTACTTC. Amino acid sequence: CSASVSGGPVETQYF.

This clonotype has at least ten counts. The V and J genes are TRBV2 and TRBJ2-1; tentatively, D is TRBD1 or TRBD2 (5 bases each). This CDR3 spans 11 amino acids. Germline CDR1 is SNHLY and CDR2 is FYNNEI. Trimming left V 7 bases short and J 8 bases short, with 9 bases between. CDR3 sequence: CASIRGHEQFF. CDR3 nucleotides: TGTGCCAGCATCCGGGGCCATGAGCAGTTCTTC.

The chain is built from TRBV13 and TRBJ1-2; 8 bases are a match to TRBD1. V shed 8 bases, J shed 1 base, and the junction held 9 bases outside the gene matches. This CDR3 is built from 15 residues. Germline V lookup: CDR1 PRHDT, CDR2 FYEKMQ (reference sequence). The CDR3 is CASHLTGEVNYGYTF. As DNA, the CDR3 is TGTGCCAGCCACCTGACAGGGGAGGTTAACTATGGCTACACCTTC.

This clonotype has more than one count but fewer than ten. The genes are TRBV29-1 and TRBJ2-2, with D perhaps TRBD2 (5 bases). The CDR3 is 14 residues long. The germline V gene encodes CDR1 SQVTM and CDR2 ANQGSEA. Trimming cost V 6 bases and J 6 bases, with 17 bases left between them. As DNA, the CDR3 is TGCAGCGTCCCCGGACGAGGGCTAGCCGGGGAGCTGTTTTTT. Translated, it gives CSVPGRGLAGELFF.

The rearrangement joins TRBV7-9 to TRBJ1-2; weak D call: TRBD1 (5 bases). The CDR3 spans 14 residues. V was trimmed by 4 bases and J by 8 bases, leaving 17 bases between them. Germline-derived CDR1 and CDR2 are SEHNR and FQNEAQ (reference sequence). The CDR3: CASSCPGTACGYTF. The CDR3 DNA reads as TGTGCCAGCAGCTGTCCCGGGACCGCTTGCGGCTACACCTTC. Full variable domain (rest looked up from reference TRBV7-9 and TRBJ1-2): DTGVSQNPRHKITKRGQNVTFRCDPISEHNRLYWYRQTLGQGPEFLTYFQNEAQLEKSRLLSDRFSAERPKGSFSTLEIQRTEQGDSAMYLCASSCPGTACGYTFGSGTRLTVV.

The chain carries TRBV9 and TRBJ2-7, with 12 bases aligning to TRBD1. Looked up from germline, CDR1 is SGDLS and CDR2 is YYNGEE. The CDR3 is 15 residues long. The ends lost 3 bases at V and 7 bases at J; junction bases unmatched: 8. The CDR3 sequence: CASSASGQGAGEQYF. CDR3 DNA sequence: TGTGCCAGCAGCGCATCGGGACAGGGGGCGGGAGAGCAGTACTTC. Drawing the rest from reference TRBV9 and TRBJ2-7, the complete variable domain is DSGVTQTPKHLITATGQRVTLRCSPRSGDLSVYWYQQSLDQGLQFLIQYYNGEERAKGNILERFSAQQFPDLHSELNLSSLELGDSALYFCASSASGQGAGEQYFGPGTRLTVT.

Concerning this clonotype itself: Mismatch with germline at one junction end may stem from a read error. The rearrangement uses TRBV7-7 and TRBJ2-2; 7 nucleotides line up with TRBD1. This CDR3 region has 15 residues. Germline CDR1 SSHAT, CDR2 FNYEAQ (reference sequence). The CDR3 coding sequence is TGTGCTAGCAGCTTAGGAAGGGGGCTCACCGGGGAGCTGTTTTTT. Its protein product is CASSLGRGLTGELFF.

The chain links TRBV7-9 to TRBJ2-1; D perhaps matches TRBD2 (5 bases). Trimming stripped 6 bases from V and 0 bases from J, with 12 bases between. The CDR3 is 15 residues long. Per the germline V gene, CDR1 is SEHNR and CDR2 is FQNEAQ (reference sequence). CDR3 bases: TGTGCCAGCAGGGAGGACTTCGGCTCCTACAATGAGCAGTTCTTC. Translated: CASREDFGSYNEQFF.

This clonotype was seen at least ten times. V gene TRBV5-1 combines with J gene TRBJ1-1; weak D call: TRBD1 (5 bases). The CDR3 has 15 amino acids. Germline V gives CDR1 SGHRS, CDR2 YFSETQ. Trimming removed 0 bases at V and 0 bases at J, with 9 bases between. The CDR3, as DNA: TGCGCCAGCAGCTTGGAGGGACTAATGAACACTGAAGCTTTCTTT. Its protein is CASSLEGLMNTEAFF.

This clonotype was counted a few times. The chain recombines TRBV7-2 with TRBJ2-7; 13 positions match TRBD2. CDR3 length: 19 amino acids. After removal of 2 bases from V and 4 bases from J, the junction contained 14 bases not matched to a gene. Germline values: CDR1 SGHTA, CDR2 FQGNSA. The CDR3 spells CASSLTLAGGVPFWYEQYF. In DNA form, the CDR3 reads TGTGCCAGCAGCTTAACACTAGCGGGAGGGGTCCCCTTTTGGTACGAGCAGTACTTC.

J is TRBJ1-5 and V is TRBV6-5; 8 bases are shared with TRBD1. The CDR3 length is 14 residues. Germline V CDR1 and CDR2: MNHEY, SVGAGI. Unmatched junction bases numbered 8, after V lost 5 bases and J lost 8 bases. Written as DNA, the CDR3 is TGTGCCAGCAGTCTGGACAGGGTCACGGAGCCCCAGCATTTT. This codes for CASSLDRVTEPQHF.

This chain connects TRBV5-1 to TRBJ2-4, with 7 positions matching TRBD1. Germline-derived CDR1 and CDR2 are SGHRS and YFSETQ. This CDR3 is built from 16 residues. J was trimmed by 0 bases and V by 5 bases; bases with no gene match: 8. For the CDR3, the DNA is TGCGCCAGCAGGGGGACAGTCGGGGTAGCCAAAAACATTCAGTACTTC. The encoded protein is CASRGTVGVAKNIQYF.

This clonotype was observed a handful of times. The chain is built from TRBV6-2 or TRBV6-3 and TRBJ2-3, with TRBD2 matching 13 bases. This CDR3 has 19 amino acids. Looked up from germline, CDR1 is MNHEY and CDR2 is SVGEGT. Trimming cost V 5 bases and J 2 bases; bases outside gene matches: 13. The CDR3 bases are TGTGCCAGCAGTCAGGACACTAGCGGGGGGGACTCCTCCACAGATACGCAGTATTTT. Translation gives CASSQDTSGGDSSTDTQYF.

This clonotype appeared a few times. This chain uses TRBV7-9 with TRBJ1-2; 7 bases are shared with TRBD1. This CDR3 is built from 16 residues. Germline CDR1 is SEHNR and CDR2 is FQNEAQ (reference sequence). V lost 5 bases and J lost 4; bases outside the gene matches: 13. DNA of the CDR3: TGTGCCAGCAGCCCAAGGGGGCAGGACGAGGGCTATGGCTACACCTTC. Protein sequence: CASSPRGQDEGYGYTF. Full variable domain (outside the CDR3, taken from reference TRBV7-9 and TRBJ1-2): DTGVSQNPRHKITKRGQNVTFRCDPISEHNRLYWYRQTLGQGPEFLTYFQNEAQLEKSRLLSDRFSAERPKGSFSTLEIQRTEQGDSAMYLCASSPRGQDEGYGYTFGSGTRLTVV.

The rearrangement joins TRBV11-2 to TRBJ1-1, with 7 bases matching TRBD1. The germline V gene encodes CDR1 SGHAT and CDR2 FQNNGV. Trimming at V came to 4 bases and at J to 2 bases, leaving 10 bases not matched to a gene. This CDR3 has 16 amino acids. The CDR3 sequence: CASSWGQMRVNTEAFF. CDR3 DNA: TGTGCCAGCAGCTGGGGACAGATGAGGGTTAACACTGAAGCTTTCTTT.